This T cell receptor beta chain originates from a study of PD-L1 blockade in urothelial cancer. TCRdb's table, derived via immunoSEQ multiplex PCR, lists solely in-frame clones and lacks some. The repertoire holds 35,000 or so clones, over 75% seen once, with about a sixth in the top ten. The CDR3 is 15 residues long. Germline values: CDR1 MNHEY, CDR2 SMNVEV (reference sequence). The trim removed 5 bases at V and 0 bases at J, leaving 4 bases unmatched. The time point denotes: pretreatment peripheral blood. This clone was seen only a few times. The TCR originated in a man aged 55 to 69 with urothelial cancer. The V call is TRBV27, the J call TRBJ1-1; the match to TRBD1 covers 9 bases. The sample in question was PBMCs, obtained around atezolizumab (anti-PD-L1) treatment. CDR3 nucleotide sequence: TGTGCCAGCAGTGATGGACAGGGGATGAACACTGAAGCTTTCTTT. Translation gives CASSDGQGMNTEAFF.